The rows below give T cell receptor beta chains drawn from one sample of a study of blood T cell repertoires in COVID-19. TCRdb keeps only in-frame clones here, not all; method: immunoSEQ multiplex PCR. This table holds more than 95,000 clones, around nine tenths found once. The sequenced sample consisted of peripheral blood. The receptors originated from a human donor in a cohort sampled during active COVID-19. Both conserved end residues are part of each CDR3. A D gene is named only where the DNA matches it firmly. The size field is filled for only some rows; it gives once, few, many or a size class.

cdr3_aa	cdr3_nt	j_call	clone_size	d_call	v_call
CASSFAAGGFNEQFF	TGTGCCAGCAGTTTCGCGGCAGGGGGATTCAATGAGCAGTTCTTC	TRBJ2-1	-	TRBD1	TRBV6-5
CASSLAINTEAFF	TGTGCCAGCAGCTTGGCCATTAACACTGAAGCTTTCTTT	TRBJ1-1	-	-	TRBV5-4
CASSVSGSSGNTIYF	TGCGCCAGCAGCGTAAGCGGGTCTTCGGGAAACACCATATATTTT	TRBJ1-3	-	-	TRBV5-1
CASSIYSGRESTDTQYF	TGTGCCAGCAGCATCTATAGCGGGAGGGAGAGCACAGATACGCAGTATTTT	TRBJ2-3	-	TRBD2	TRBV5-4
CASARGPSQPQHF	TGTGCCAGCGCCCGGGGGCCTTCGCAGCCCCAGCATTTT	TRBJ1-5	once	-	TRBV4-2
CASSKQGRWGTGELFF	TGTGCCAGTAGTAAGCAGGGTCGATGGGGCACCGGGGAGCTGTTTTTT	TRBJ2-2	-	-	TRBV19
CASSLRGVAELFF	TGTGCCAGCAGTTTACGCGGGGTAGCGGAGCTGTTTTTT	TRBJ2-2	-	-	TRBV28
CASSGGWNTEAFF	TGTGCCAGTAGCGGAGGGTGGAACACTGAAGCTTTCTTT	TRBJ1-1	-	-	TRBV19
CASSPFTSGRASYEQYF	TGTGCCAGCAGCCCATTTACTAGCGGGAGGGCCAGCTACGAGCAGTACTTC	TRBJ2-7	-	TRBD2	TRBV3-1/TRBV3-2
CASRPVPPSGTTDTQYF	TGTGCCAGCAGACCTGTTCCCCCTAGCGGAACAACAGATACGCAGTATTTT	TRBJ2-3	-	TRBD2	TRBV27
CASSFSWTGGLGAKNIQYF	TGTGCCAGCAGTTTTTCCTGGACAGGGGGATTGGGGGCCAAAAACATTCAGTACTTC	TRBJ2-4	-	TRBD1	TRBV27
CASSPYPWRGKNTGELFF	TGTGCCAGCAGTCCCTACCCCTGGCGCGGGAAGAACACCGGGGAGCTGTTTTTT	TRBJ2-2	-	-	TRBV27
CASGPGQGAEDEQFF	TGTGCTAGTGGTCCGGGACAGGGTGCCGAGGACGAGCAGTTCTTC	TRBJ2-1	-	TRBD1	TRBV12-5
CASSYSGGHQPQHF	TGTGCCAGCAGTTACTCAGGGGGCCATCAGCCCCAGCATTTT	TRBJ1-5	-	TRBD1	TRBV6-2/TRBV6-3
CASLMTGSNYGYTF	TGTGCCAGCCTCATGACAGGGTCGAACTATGGCTACACCTTC	TRBJ1-2	-	TRBD1	TRBV19
CASSVGLGGGGGYTF	TGTGCCAGCAGCGTAGGACTCGGGGGAGGTGGTGGCTACACCTTC	TRBJ1-2	-	-	TRBV9
CASSQDGTGRRPGELFF	TGCGCCAGCAGCCAAGATGGGACAGGGAGGAGGCCCGGGGAGCTGTTTTTT	TRBJ2-2	-	TRBD1	TRBV4-1
CASSLGPGDTEAFF	TGTGCCAGCAGCTTGGGCCCAGGGGACACTGAAGCTTTCTTT	TRBJ1-1	-	-	TRBV5-6
CASSLAGGPGEQYF	TGTGCCAGCAGCTTAGCGGGGGGGCCGGGGGAGCAGTACTTC	TRBJ2-7	-	TRBD2	TRBV11-2
CASSSSRASYEQYF	TGTGCCAGCAGCTCCTCCAGGGCGTCCTACGAGCAGTACTTC	TRBJ2-7	-	-	TRBV5-5
CASRGQGRNTIYF	TGTGCCAGCAGGGGACAGGGGCGAAACACCATATATTTT	TRBJ1-3	once	TRBD1	TRBV28
CASSSLGSGRYEQYF	TGTGCCAGCAGCTCACTCGGTAGCGGGAGATACGAGCAGTACTTC	TRBJ2-7	-	TRBD2	TRBV7-9
CASSGGQTTDTQYF	TGCGCCAGCAGCGGCGGACAGACCACAGATACGCAGTATTTT	TRBJ2-3	-	-	TRBV5-1
CSVEGGSGANVLTF	TGCAGCGTTGAGGGGGGCTCTGGGGCCAACGTCCTGACTTTC	TRBJ2-6	-	-	TRBV29-1
CASSFLTGELFF	TGTGCCAGCAGTTTCTTGACCGGGGAGCTGTTTTTT	TRBJ2-2	-	-	TRBV12-3/TRBV12-4
CASSVGKGAATNEKLFF	TGTGCCAGCAGCGTAGGCAAAGGGGCAGCAACTAATGAAAAACTGTTTTTT	TRBJ1-4	-	-	TRBV9
CASLRAGGLPSYNEQFF	TGTGCAAGTCTTCGGGCGGGGGGCTTACCCTCCTACAATGAGCAGTTCTTC	TRBJ2-1	-	-	TRBV12-2
CASSSDGQGFYNEQFF	TGCGCCAGCAGCTCGGATGGACAGGGGTTTTACAATGAGCAGTTCTTC	TRBJ2-1	-	TRBD1	TRBV5-1
CASSLEPPGTGYNEQFF	TGTGCCAGCAGTTTAGAACCCCCCGGGACAGGGTACAATGAGCAGTTCTTC	TRBJ2-1	-	TRBD1	TRBV27
CASSQPTVSSYEQYF	TGCGCCAGCAGCCAACCAACAGTTAGCTCCTACGAGCAGTACTTC	TRBJ2-7	-	-	TRBV4-1